The source of this TCR beta chain is a study of chemoradiotherapy in HPV16-positive cancers. Points from the study as a whole: HPV-responsive T-cell expansion during chemoradiotherapy was linked to improved recurrence-free survival in HPV16-positive patients. Functional assays defining HPV-specific T cells used only two HPV16-positive patients. Candidate HPV-specific clones and E7-related TCR motifs grew in tumor during treatment.

This clone came up once. Antigen: not known. Sequenced by immunoSEQ multiplex PCR; TCRdb stores in-frame clones only, minus some. The data show about 14,000 clones, roughly 93% seen once. The CDR3 runs 14 residues. Germline CDR1 and CDR2: LGHNA and YSLEER. The ends were cut back, 0 bases at V and 4 bases at J, with 9 bases in the middle. Repertoires were sampled repeatedly during chemoradiotherapy. The chain carries TRBV4-3 and TRBJ1-2, with no clear D. The input for sequencing was blood, taken from a patient who underwent chemoradiotherapy. This sequence was found in a human donor with HPV-associated anogenital cancer. The CDR3, as DNA: TGCGCCAGCAGCCAAGATCGGGATTTCTATGGCTACACCTTC. It translates to CASSQDRDFYGYTF.